This TCR beta chain is drawn from a study of OX40 agonist ivuxolimab in advanced cancers. This CDR3 is 16 amino acids long. The germline V gene encodes CDR1 SNHLY and CDR2 FYNNEI. Trimming cost V 0 bases and J 7 bases; bases outside gene matches: 9. The table came from immunoSEQ multiplex PCR; TCRdb's copy has only in-frame clones and leaves some out. The sample consists of 61,000 or so clones, about 80% of them appearing once. A history of autoimmune disease or systemic immunosuppression excluded patients. The specimen comprised CD4+ or CD8+ T cells sorted from blood, sampled in a trial of the OX40 agonist ivuxolimab. This sequence was found in an adult with an advanced solid tumor such as melanoma, head and neck, liver or kidney cancer. The V gene is TRBV2, the J gene TRBJ2-1; 7 nucleotides line up with TRBD2. CDR3 nucleotide sequence: TGTGCCAGCAGTGAAGCGCTTCGCGGGAGCTGGAATGAGCAGTTCTTC. Its protein is CASSEALRGSWNEQFF.